In this sample, the clone carrying this T cell receptor (beta chain) turned up a few times. What it binds is not known. Samples each yielded at least 5 micrograms of total RNA. The ends were cut back, 3 bases at V and 5 bases at J, with 14 bases in the middle. Germline lookup yields CDR1 MDHEN and CDR2 SYDVKM. CDR3 size: 14 residues. A J-beta primer mix and a sample-barcoded 5' primer were used in a second PCR of about 7 to 12 cycles. Each cDNA molecule carried a tag from a template-switch adaptor that contained 12 random nucleotides. TCRdb fed the 5' RACE reads into MiXCR, producing one record per CDR3 protein. The sample lists around 1,800,000 distinct CDR3 sequences, approximately 40% seen once, with 23% in the top ten. The record originates from a study of blood T cells in healthy people across ages. Overall study findings and caveats: Conclusively comparing naive with antigen-experienced cells was impossible with unsorted PBMCs.

J is TRBJ2-7 and V is TRBV28; TRBD1 is a possible D gene (6 bases). The sample consisted of blood. The TCR originated in a human donor in good health. The CDR3 loop is CASSFETGHNEQYF. The CDR3 coding sequence is TGTGCCAGCAGTTTTGAGACAGGTCACAACGAGCAGTACTTC.